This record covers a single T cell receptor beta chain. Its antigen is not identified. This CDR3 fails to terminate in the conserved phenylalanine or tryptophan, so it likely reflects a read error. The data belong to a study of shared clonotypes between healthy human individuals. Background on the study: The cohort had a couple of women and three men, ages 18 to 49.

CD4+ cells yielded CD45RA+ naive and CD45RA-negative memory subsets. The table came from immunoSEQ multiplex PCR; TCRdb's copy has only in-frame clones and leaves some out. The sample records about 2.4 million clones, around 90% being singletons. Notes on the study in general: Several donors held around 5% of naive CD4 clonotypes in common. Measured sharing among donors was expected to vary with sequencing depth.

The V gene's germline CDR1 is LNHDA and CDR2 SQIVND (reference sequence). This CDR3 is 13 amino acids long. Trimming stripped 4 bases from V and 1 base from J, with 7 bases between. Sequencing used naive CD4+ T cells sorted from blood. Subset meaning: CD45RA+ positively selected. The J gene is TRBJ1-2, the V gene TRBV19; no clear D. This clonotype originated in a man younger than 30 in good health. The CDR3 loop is CASSTGINYGYTL. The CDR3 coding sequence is TGTGCCAGTAGTACCGGGATTAACTATGGCTACACCCTC.